This T cell receptor (beta chain) was sequenced in a study of cytomegalovirus exposure and HLA in healthy donors. PCR employed 60 Vbeta and 13 Jbeta primers. The protocol was immunoSEQ multiplex PCR, while the TCRdb copy is restricted to in-frame clones and leaves out a portion. The table lists over 90,000 clones, approximately 70% of them singletons. Points from the study as a whole: TCR beta chain V- and J-gene trimming was linked, in a later analysis, to a missense variant in DCLRE1C. It was 150 to 200 TCR beta chains that were listed as cytomegalovirus-associated. A later analysis showed that HLA-associated TCR beta chains had undergone more clonal expansion than equally common others.

Remarks on this clone: The antigen remains undetermined.

The CDR3 spans 16 residues. The V gene lost 2 bases and the J gene lost 0 bases, with 12 bases spanning the gap. Germline V CDR1 and CDR2: KGHSH, LQKENI. The TCR sequence derives from a woman in her fifties or sixties in good health and CMV-seronegative. The chain is built from TRBV18 and TRBJ2-3, with D hard to call. The material sequenced was PBMCs. The CDR3 DNA reads TGTGCCAGCTCACCATACGACATCCCTAGCACAGATACGCAGTATTTT. This gives the protein CASSPYDIPSTDTQYF.